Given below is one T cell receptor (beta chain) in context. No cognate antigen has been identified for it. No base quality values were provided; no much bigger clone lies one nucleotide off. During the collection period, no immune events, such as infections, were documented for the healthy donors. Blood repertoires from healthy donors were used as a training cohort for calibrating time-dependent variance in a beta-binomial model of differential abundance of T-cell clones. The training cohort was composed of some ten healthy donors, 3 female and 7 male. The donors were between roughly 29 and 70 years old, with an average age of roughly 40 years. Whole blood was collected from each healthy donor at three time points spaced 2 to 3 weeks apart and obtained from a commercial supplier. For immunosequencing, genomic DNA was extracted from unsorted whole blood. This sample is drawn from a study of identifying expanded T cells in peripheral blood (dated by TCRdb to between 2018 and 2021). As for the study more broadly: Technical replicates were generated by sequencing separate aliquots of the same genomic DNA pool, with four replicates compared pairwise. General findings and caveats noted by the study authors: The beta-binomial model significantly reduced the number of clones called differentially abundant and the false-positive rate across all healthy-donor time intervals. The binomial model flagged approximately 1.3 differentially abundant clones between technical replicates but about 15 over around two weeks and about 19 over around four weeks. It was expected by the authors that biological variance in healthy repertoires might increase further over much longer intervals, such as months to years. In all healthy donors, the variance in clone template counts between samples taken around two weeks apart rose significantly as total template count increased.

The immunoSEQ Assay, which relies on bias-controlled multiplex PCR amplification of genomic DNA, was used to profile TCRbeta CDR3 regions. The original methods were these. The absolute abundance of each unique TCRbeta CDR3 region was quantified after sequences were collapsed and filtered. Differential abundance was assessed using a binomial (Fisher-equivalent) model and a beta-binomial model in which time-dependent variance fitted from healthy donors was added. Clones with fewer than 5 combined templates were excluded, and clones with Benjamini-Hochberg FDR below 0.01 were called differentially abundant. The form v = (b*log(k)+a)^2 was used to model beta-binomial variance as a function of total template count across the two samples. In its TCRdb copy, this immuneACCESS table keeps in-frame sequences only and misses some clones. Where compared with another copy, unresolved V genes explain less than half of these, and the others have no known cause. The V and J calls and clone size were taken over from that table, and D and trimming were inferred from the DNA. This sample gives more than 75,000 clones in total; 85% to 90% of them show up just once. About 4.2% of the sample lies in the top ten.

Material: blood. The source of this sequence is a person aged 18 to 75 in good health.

The DNA sequence is given as TGTGCCAGTAAATTAGCGGGACCCACCGGGGAGCTGTTTTTT. This encodes CASKLAGPTGELFF. The sequence joins TRBV19 to TRBJ2-2, with 8 bases matching TRBD2. The CDR3 goes from the cysteine to the phenylalanine over 14 residues. Only the CDR3 region is kept as DNA, spanning 42 bases read in frame from base 1. The germline V end is reduced by 7 bases and the J end by 4 bases; junction bases left unmatched: 5. Per the germline V gene (reference sequence), LNHDA is the CDR1 and SQIVND is the CDR2.